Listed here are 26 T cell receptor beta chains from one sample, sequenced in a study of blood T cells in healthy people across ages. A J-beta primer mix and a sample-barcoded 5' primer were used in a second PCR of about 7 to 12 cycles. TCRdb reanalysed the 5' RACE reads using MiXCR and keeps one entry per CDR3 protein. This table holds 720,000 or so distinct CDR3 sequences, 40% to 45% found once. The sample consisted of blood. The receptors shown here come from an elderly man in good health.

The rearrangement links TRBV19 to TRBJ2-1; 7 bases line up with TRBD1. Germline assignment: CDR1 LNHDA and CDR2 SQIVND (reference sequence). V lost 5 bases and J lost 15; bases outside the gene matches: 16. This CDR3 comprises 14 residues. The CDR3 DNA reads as TGTGCCAGTAGTCCGGAGCGACAGGGATCGGCGCTGTTCTTC. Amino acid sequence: CASSPERQGSALFF.

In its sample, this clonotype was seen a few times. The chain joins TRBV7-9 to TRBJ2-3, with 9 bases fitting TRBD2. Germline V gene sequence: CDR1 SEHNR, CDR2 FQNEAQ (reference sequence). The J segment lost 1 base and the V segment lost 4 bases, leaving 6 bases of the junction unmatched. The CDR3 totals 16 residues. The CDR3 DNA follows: TGTGCCAGCAGCTGGATAATAGCGGGAGGCACAGATACGCAGTATTTT. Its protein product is CASSWIIAGGTDTQYF.

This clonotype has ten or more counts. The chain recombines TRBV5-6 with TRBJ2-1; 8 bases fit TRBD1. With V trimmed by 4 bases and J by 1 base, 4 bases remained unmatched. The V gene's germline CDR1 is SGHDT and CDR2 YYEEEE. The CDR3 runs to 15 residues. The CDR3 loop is CASSRGQGSYNEQFF. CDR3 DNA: TGTGCCAGCAGCCGCGGACAGGGTTCCTACAATGAGCAGTTCTTC.

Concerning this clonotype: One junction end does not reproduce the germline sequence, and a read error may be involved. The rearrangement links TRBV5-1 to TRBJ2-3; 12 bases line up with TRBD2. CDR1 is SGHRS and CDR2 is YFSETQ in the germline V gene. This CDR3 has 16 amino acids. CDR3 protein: CASSLRSSGGADTQYF. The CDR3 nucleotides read TGTGCCAGCAGCTTGAGGTCTAGCGGGGGGGCAGATACGCAGTATTTT.

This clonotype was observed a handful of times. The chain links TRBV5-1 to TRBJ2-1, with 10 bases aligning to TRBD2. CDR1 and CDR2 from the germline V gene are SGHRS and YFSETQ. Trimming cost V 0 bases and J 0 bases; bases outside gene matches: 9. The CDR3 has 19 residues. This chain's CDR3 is CASSLALGASGSSYNEQFF. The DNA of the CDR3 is TGCGCCAGCAGCTTGGCCCTTGGGGCTAGCGGGAGCTCCTACAATGAGCAGTTCTTC.

DNA of the CDR3: TGTGCCAGCAGCCCACGGACAGGGGGTTCTGGGCAGTACTTC. This translates into CASSPRTGGSGQYF. The rearrangement uses TRBV7-2 and TRBJ2-5; 10 bases line up with TRBD1. Germline CDR1 SGHTA, CDR2 FQGNSA. Losses at the gene ends were 5 bases for V and 11 bases for J; bases not matched to a gene: 11. This CDR3 has 14 amino acids.

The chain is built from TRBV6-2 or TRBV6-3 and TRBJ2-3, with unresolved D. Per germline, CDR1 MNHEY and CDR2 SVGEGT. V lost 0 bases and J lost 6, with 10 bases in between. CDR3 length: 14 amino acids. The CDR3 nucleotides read TGTGCCAGCAGTTACTCTACAGTAACGGATACGCAGTATTTT. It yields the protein CASSYSTVTDTQYF.

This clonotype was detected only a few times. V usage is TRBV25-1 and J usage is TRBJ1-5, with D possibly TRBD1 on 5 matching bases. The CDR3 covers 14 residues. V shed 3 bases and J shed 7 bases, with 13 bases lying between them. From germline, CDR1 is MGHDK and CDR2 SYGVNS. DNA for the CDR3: TGTGCCAGCAGTGAGACGGGGGTGACCCAGCCCCAGCATTTT. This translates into CASSETGVTQPQHF. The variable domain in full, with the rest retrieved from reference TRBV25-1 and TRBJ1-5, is EADIYQTPRYLVIGTGKKITLECSQTMGHDKMYWYQQDPGMELHLIHYSYGVNSTEKGDLSSESTVSRIRTEHFPLTLESARPSHTSQYLCASSETGVTQPQHFGDGTRLSIL.

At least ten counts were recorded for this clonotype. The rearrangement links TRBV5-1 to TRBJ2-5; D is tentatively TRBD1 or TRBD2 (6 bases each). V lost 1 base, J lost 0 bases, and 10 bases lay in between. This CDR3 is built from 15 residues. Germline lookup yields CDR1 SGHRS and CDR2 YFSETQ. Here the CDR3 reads CASSLTGAYQETQYF. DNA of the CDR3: TGCGCCAGCAGCTTGACGGGGGCGTACCAAGAGACCCAGTACTTC.

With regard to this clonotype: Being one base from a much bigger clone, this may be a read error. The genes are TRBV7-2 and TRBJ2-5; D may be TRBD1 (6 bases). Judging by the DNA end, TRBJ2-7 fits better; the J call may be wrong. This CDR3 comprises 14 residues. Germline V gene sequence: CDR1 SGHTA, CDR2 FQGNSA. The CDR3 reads CASSLGRGSCEQYF. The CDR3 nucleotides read TGTGCCAGCAGCCTCGGCAGGGGATCCTGCGAGCAGTACTTC.

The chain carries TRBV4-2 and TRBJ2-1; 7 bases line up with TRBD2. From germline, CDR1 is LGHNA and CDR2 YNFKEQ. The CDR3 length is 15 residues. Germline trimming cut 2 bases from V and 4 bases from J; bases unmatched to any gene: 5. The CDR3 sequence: CASSQSSGQYNEQFF. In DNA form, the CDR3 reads TGTGCCAGCAGCCAATCTAGCGGTCAGTACAATGAGCAGTTCTTC.

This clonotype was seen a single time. Here the CDR3 DNA reads TGCAGTGCCAGCAAGACTAGCGGACACAATGAGCAGTACTTC. Amino acid sequence: CSASKTSGHNEQYF. J is TRBJ2-7 and V is TRBV20-1; TRBD2 matches 9 bases. Germline V gene lookup returns CDR1 DFQATT and CDR2 SNEGSKA (reference sequence). V was clipped by 6 bases and J by 7 bases; unmatched bases: 13. This CDR3 contains 14 residues.

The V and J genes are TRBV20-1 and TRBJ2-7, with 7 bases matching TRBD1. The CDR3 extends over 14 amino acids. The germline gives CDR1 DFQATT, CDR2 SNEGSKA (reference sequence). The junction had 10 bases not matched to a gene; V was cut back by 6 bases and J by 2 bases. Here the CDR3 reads CSAHPGQQAYEQYF. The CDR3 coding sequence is TGCAGTGCCCATCCGGGACAGCAAGCCTACGAGCAGTACTTC.

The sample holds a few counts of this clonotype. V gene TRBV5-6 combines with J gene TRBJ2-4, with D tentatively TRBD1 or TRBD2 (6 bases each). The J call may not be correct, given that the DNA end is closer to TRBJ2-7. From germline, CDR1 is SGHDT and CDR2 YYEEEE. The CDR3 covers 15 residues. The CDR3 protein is CASSVRLGGSYEQYF. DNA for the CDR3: TGTGCCAGCAGCGTACGACTAGGGGGATCCTACGAGCAGTACTTC.

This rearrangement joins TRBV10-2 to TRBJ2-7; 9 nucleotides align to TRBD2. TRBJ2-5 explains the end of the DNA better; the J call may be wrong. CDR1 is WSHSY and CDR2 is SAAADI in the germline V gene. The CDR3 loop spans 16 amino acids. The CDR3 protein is CASSEVSGSGWETQYF. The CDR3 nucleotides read TGCGCCAGCAGTGAAGTTAGCGGGAGTGGGTGGGAGACCCAGTACTTC.

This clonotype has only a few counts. The CDR3 loop reads CASSFGNSYNEQFF. The DNA of the CDR3 is TGTGCCAGCAGTTTCGGCAACTCCTACAATGAGCAGTTCTTC. This chain connects TRBV12-3 or TRBV12-4 to TRBJ2-1; D call uncertain. The CDR3 runs 14 residues. The V gene lost 3 bases and the J gene lost 0 bases, with 6 bases spanning the gap.

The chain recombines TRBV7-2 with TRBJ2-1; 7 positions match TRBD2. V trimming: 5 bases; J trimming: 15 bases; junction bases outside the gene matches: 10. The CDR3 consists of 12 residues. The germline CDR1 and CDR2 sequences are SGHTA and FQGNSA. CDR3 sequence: CASSGSTSETFF. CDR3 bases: TGTGCCAGCAGCGGGAGTACTAGCGAGACGTTCTTC.

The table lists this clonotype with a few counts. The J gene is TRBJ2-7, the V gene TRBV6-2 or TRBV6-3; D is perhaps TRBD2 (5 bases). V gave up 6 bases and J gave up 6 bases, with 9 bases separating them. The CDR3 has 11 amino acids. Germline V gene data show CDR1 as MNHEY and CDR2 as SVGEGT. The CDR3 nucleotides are TGTGCCAGCAGCTCTAGCTCCGAGCAGTACTTC. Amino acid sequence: CASSSSSEQYF.

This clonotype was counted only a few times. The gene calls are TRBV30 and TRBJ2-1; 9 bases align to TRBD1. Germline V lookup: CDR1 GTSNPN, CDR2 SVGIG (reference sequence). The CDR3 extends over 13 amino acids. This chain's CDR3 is CARRGTGFNEQFF. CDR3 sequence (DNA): TGTGCTCGGAGGGGGACAGGGTTCAATGAGCAGTTCTTC.

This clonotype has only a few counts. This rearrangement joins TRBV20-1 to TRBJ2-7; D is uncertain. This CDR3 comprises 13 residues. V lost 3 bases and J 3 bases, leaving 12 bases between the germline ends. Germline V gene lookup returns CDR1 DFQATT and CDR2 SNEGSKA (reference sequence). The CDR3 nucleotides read TGCAGTGCTAGTCGGCGCGCCAACTACGAGCAGTACTTC. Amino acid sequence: CSASRRANYEQYF.

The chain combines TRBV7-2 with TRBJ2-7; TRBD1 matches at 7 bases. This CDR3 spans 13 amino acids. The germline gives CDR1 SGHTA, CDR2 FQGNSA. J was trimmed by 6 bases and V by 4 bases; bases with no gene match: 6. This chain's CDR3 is CASSYDRDSEQYF. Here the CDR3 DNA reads TGTGCCAGCAGCTATGACAGGGACAGCGAGCAGTACTTC.

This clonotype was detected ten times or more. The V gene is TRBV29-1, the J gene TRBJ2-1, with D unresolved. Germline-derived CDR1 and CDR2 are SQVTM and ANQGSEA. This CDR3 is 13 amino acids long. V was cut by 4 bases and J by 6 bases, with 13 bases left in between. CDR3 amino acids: CSVVGAWGNEQFF. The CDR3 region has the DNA TGCAGCGTTGTTGGAGCTTGGGGCAATGAGCAGTTCTTC.

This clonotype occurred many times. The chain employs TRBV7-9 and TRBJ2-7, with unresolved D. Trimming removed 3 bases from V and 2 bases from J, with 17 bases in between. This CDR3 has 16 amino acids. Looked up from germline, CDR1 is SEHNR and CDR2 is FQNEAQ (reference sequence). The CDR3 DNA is TGTGCCAGCAGCTTCCTCGACCGTCTGGCCACCTACGAGCAGTACTTC. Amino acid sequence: CASSFLDRLATYEQYF.

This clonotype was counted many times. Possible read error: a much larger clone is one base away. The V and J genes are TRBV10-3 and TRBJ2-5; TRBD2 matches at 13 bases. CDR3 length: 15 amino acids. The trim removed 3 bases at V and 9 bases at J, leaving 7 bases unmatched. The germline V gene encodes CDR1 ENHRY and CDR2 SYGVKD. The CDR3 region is CAISEAGTSGVAQYF. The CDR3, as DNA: TGTGCCATCAGTGAAGCCGGGACTAGCGGGGTGGCCCAGTACTTC.

The CDR3 DNA reads as TGTGCCAGCTCACCACGGGGACAGGGGGAGGCTTTCTTT. Translated: CASSPRGQGEAFF. The genes are TRBV18 and TRBJ1-1, with 11 bases fitting TRBD1. CDR1 is KGHSH and CDR2 is LQKENI in the germline V gene. V lost 1 base and J lost 11; bases outside the gene matches: 3. This CDR3 has 13 amino acids. Filled out from reference TRBV18 and TRBJ1-1, the complete variable domain reads NAGVMQNPRHLVRRRGQEARLRCSPMKGHSHVYWYRQLPEEGLKFMVYLQKENIIDESGMPKERFSAEFPKEGPSILRIQQVVRGDSAAYFCASSPRGQGEAFFGQGTRLTVV.

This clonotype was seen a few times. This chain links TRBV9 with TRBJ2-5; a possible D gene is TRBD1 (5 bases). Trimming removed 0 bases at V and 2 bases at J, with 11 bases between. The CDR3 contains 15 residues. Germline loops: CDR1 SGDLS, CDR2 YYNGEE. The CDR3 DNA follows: TGTGCCAGCAGCGTAGGGGGCGCGCGGCAAGAGACCCAGTACTTC. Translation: CASSVGGARQETQYF. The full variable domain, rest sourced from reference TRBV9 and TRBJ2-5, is DSGVTQTPKHLITATGQRVTLRCSPRSGDLSVYWYQQSLDQGLQFLIQYYNGEERAKGNILERFSAQQFPDLHSELNLSSLELGDSALYFCASSVGGARQETQYFGPGTRLLVL.